This TCR beta chain stems from a study of blood T cell repertoires in COVID-19. Background on the study: The United States, Italy and Spain provided the acute and convalescent COVID-19 samples. The cDNA or gDNA used as material had been derived from T cells, B-cell-depleted T cells, or PBMCs.

V was shortened by 4 bases and J by 4 bases, with 10 bases between the two germline ends. Germline-derived CDR1 and CDR2 are KGHSY and FQNENV. This CDR3 contains 13 residues. Per the authors' pipeline: For nucleated cells, counts were estimated from reference gene primer amplification. Method: immunoSEQ multiplex PCR; TCRdb's copy keeps in-frame clones and lacks some. Clone size and V and J calls were adopted from that table, with D and trimming inferred from the DNA. The data contain hundreds of thousands of clones, roughly 85% of them singletons. The sample holds a few counts of this clone. Source material: peripheral blood. V and J are TRBV16 and TRBJ1-2; no reliable D call. The receptor comes from a woman younger than 30 who had recovered from COVID-19. CDR3: CASSPEQSYGYTF. The CDR3 bases are TGTGCCAGCAGCCCGGAACAGAGCTATGGCTACACCTTC.